The TCR beta chain described here comes from a study of PD-1 blockade in classical Hodgkin lymphoma. Study observations and caveats: Possibly reflecting disease activity or prior therapy, repertoire differences have causes that remain undefined. The study found complete responders had baseline diversity similar to newly diagnosed patients.

The length of the CDR3 is 13 residues. Trimming shortened V by 4 bases and J by 4 bases, and 11 bases separated the two germline ends. Germline V lookup: CDR1 SGHRS, CDR2 YFSETQ. A remark on this clone: The antigen is unknown.

Libraries were prepared by immunoSEQ multiplex PCR; TCRdb keeps only in-frame clonotypes and omits some of them. The table includes over 80,000 clones, around 80% detected once. Described time point: cycle 4 day 1 (C4D1), after six to seven weeks of nivolumab. Each patient experienced a relapse that followed autologous stem cell transplantation, and brentuximab vedotin exposure varied. The sample was peripheral blood mononuclear cells (PBMCs), taken before the fourth cycle of nivolumab. This TCR was recovered from a human donor with classical Hodgkin lymphoma. This chain joins TRBV5-1 and TRBJ1-1; no reliable D call. CDR3 region: CASSPLQVTEAFF. Here the CDR3 DNA reads TGCGCCAGCAGCCCCTTGCAGGTCACTGAAGCTTTCTTT. The entire variable domain, with the rest obtained from reference TRBV5-1 and TRBJ1-1, is as follows: KAGVTQTPRYLIKTRGQQVTLSCSPISGHRSVSWYQQTPGQGLQFLFEYFSETQRNKGNFPGRFSGRQFSNSRSEMNVSTLELGDSALYLCASSPLQVTEAFFGQGTRLTVV.